The subject of this entry is one T cell receptor (beta chain). Its matching antigen is unknown. The data belong to a study of T cell responses to AZD1222 COVID-19 vaccine. Study observations and caveats: Among vaccine-associated CD4 TCRs, coverage spanned spike, with dominance at 160-218 and 743-854. Most donors were white British and more were female, and clonal diversity was possibly underestimated.

The data were produced by immunoSEQ multiplex PCR, yet TCRdb's version contains in-frame clones alone and is incomplete. The sample has 100,000 to 130,000 clones; approximately 90% are singletons. CDR3 length: 13 residues. Trimming cost V 2 bases and J 2 bases, with 6 bases left between them. Germline CDR1 reads LNHDA; CDR2 reads SQIVND (reference sequence). The source was peripheral blood, collected on day 0 of AZD1222 vaccination. The rearrangement uses TRBV19 and TRBJ1-2; no clear D gene. This TCR derives from an adult in good health. The DNA of the CDR3 is TGTGCCAGTAGTATATCCAGCAACTATGGCTACACCTTC. Its protein product is CASSISSNYGYTF.